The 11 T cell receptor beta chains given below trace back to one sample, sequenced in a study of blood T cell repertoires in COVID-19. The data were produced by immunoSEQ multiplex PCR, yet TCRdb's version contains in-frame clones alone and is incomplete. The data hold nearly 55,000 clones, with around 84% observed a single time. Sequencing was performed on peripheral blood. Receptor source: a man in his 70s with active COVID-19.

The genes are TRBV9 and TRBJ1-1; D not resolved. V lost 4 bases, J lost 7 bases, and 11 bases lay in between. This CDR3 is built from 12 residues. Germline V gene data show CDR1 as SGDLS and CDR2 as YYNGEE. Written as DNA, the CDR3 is TGTGCCAGCAGCCCCGGTAGCCATGAAGCTTTCTTT. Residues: CASSPGSHEAFF.

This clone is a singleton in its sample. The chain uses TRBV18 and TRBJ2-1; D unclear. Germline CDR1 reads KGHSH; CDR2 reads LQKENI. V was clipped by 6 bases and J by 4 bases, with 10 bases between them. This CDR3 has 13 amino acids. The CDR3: CASSLGPYNEQFF. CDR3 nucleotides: TGTGCCAGCTCCCTAGGCCCTTACAATGAGCAGTTCTTC.

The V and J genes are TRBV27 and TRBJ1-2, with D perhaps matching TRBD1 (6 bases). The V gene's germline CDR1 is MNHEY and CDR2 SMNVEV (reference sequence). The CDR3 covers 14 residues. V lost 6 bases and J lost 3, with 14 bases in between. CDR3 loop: CASSPGQIYYGYTF. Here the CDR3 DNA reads TGTGCCAGCAGCCCCGGACAGATATACTATGGCTACACCTTC.

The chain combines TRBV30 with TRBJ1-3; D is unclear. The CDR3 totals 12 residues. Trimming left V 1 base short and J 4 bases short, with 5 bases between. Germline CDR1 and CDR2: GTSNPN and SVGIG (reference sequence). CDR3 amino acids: CAWSGRGNTIYF. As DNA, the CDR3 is TGTGCCTGGAGTGGCCGGGGAAACACCATATATTTT.

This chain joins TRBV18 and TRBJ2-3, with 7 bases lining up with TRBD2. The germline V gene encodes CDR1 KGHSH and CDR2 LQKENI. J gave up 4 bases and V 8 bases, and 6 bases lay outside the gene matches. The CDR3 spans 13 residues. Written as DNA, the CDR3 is TGTGCCAGCGCCACGGGGGGATCAGATACGCAGTATTTT. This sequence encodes CASATGGSDTQYF.

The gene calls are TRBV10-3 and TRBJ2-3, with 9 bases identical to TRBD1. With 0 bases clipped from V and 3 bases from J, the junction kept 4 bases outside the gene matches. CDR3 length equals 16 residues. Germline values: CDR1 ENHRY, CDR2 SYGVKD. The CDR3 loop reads CAISESETGGTDTQYF. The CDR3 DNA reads TGTGCCATCAGTGAGTCTGAGACAGGGGGTACAGATACGCAGTATTTT.

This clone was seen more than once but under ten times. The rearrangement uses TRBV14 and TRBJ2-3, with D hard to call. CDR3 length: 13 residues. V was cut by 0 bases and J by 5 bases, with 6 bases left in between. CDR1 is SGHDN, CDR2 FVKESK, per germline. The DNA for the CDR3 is TGTGCCAGCAGCCAAGATACTTTAGATACGCAGTATTTT. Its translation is CASSQDTLDTQYF.

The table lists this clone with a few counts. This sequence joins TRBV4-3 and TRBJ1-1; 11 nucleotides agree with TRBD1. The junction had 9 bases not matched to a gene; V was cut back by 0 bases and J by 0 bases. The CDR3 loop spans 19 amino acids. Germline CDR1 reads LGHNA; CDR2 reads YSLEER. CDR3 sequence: CASSQEGGDRGRLNTEAFF. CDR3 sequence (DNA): TGCGCCAGCAGCCAAGAAGGTGGGGACAGGGGGAGACTGAACACTGAAGCTTTCTTT.

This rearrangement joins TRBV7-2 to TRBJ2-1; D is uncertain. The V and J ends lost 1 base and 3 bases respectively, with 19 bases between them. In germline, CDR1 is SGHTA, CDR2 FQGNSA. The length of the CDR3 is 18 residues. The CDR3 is CASSLVFLSPELYNEQFF. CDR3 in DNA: TGTGCCAGCAGCTTAGTCTTTCTTTCCCCGGAGCTCTACAATGAGCAGTTCTTC.

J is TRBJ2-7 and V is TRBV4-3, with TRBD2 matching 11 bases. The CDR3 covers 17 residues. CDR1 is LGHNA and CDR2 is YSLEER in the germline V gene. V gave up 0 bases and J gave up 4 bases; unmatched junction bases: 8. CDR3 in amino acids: CASSQDRRTSGSYEQYF. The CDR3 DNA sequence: TGCGCCAGCAGCCAAGATCGAAGGACTAGCGGGTCGTACGAGCAGTACTTC.

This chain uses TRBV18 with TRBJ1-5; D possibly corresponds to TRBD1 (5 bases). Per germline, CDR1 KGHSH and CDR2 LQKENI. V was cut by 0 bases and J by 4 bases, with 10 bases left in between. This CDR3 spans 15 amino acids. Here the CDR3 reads CASSPPGQGNQPQHF. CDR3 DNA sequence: TGTGCCAGCTCACCACCGGGGCAGGGTAATCAGCCCCAGCATTTT. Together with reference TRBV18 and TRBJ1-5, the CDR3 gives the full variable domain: NAGVMQNPRHLVRRRGQEARLRCSPMKGHSHVYWYRQLPEEGLKFMVYLQKENIIDESGMPKERFSAEFPKEGPSILRIQQVVRGDSAAYFCASSPPGQGNQPQHFGDGTRLSIL.